Sequencing of this TCR beta chain was carried out in a study of regulatory T cells in long-lasting Graves disease. Trimming shortened V by 1 base and J by 2 bases, and 10 bases separated the two germline ends. The CDR3 loop spans 15 amino acids. The germline gives CDR1 SGHTA, CDR2 FQGTGA. Construction of the TCR beta libraries employed iRepertoire HTBI primers in conjunction with Arm-PCR of CDR3 regions. TCRdb re-analysed the multiplex PCR reads in MiXCR, keeping a single row per CDR3 protein. The data contain around 450,000 distinct CDR3 sequences, around 14% of them singletons. This clonotype has at least ten counts. Time point given: newly diagnosed GD, antithyroid drugs for less than 3 months. From RNA extracted from PBMCs, the TCR library was made. It was American Thyroid Association guidelines that determined Graves' disease diagnosis. This same sample was also taken into another study, of T cells in Graves' hyperthyroidism and ophthalmopathy. That work states: Absent ophthalmopathy progression within 18 months defined stable Graves' hyperthyroidism.

The receptor was isolated from a woman aged 25 to 39 with Graves disease. This specimen was peripheral blood mononuclear cells (PBMCs), taken at new diagnosis, from a patient treated with antithyroid drugs. The V and J genes are TRBV7-3 and TRBJ2-3; maybe TRBD2 (6 bases). This CDR3 is CASSLIGSFTDTQYF. CDR3 DNA sequence: TGTGCCAGCAGCTTAATCGGGAGCTTCACAGATACGCAGTATTTT.